This T cell receptor (beta chain) stems from a study of CD8+ T cells in alopecia areata. Study-wide results and limits: Patients shared TCRs less clearly than mice did, possibly for HLA-related reasons. There were many expanded lesional clones persisting in scalp and blood during tofacitinib. Sequencing of scalp tissue also captures the resident alphabeta T cells of normal skin.

RNA extraction and reverse transcription yielded cDNA as sequencing template. TCRdb's copy holds only in-frame clones and misses some; the assay was immunoSEQ multiplex PCR. Of under 350,000 clones in the sample, about 62% were seen once. Points on this clone: Its matching antigen is unknown.

Treatment described: oral pan-JAK inhibitor, 5-10 mg twice daily. The CDR3 has 14 amino acids. V lost 4 bases and J lost 4; bases outside the gene matches: 7. In germline, CDR1 is SQVTM, CDR2 ANQGSEA. The receptor was isolated from a human donor with alopecia areata. The chain recombines TRBV29-1 with TRBJ2-5; 9 positions match TRBD1. The sample was CD4+ T cells sorted from blood, taken at week 24, from a patient treated with tofacitinib. For the CDR3, the DNA is TGCAGCGTTGTGCATACAGGGGGCTCAGAGACCCAGTACTTC. Translation: CSVVHTGGSETQYF.